These T cell receptor beta chains were read from a single sample in a study of blood T cells in healthy people across ages. TCRdb re-derived calls from the 5' RACE reads in MiXCR, one entry per CDR3 protein. The sample lists roughly 1,100,000 distinct CDR3 sequences, roughly a quarter seen once, with approximately 0.75% in the top ten. The same sample was also studied in work on T cells of mothers and their children.

The sequenced sample was blood. These receptor sequences come from a girl under 10 years old in good health. Both conserved end residues are trimmed from each CDR3. D genes are given only for firm matches.

V gene: TRBV29-1
D gene: NA
J gene: TRBJ1-2
CDR3 protein: SVEAERDFDYGYT

V gene: TRBV10-3
D gene: NA
J gene: TRBJ2-3
CDR3 protein: ASTNGSVPTDTQY

V gene: TRBV24-1
D gene: NA
J gene: TRBJ1-4
CDR3 protein: ATSAPGGVNEKLF

V gene: TRBV7-8
D gene: NA
J gene: TRBJ2-5
CDR3 protein: ACIKGYQETQY

V gene: TRBV6-6
D gene: TRBD2
J gene: TRBJ2-1
CDR3 protein: ASRGGVGYSEQF

V gene: TRBV15
D gene: TRBD1
J gene: TRBJ2-5
CDR3 protein: ATSRDRGITETQY

V gene: TRBV28
D gene: NA
J gene: TRBJ1-1
CDR3 protein: TSSRGTEAF

V gene: TRBV7-2
D gene: NA
J gene: TRBJ2-1
CDR3 protein: ASSLDGYEQF

V gene: TRBV12-3/TRBV12-4
D gene: NA
J gene: TRBJ2-3
CDR3 protein: ASSLGSPGGATDAQY

V gene: TRBV7-3
D gene: TRBD2
J gene: NA
CDR3 protein: ASSPTSGSIYNEQF

V gene: TRBV7-2
D gene: NA
J gene: TRBJ2-5
CDR3 protein: ASSPQSYQETQY

V gene: TRBV5-1
D gene: NA
J gene: TRBJ1-1
CDR3 protein: ASGAPPGTGTNTEAF

V gene: TRBV6-6
D gene: NA
J gene: TRBJ1-1
CDR3 protein: ASSYSDTEAF

V gene: TRBV20-1
D gene: NA
J gene: TRBJ1-1
CDR3 protein: SARRGSDTEAF

V gene: TRBV11-2
D gene: NA
J gene: TRBJ2-5
CDR3 protein: ASKPGGETQY

V gene: TRBV5-1
D gene: NA
J gene: NA
CDR3 protein: ASSFEVSYEQY

V gene: TRBV9
D gene: NA
J gene: TRBJ2-5
CDR3 protein: ASSVALDPRETQY

V gene: TRBV29-1
D gene: TRBD2
J gene: TRBJ2-1
CDR3 protein: SVEWYLRAAGGVDEQF

V gene: TRBV20-1
D gene: NA
J gene: TRBJ1-4
CDR3 protein: SARDDIGVEGEKLF

V gene: TRBV29-1
D gene: TRBD1
J gene: TRBJ2-7
CDR3 protein: SVGQAGEYEQY

V gene: TRBV3-1
D gene: TRBD1
J gene: TRBJ2-4
CDR3 protein: ASSQDILDRALTNIQY

V gene: TRBV19
D gene: NA
J gene: TRBJ2-5
CDR3 protein: EGGTQY

V gene: TRBV6-5
D gene: TRBD2
J gene: NA
CDR3 protein: ASGREGQYEQY

V gene: TRBV24-1
D gene: TRBD1
J gene: TRBJ2-1
CDR3 protein: ATSVGQEVNEQF

V gene: TRBV12-3/TRBV12-4
D gene: NA
J gene: TRBJ2-7
CDR3 protein: ASIISGSFGEQY

V gene: TRBV7-2
D gene: TRBD2
J gene: TRBJ2-1
CDR3 protein: ASSLARFTSGNNEQF

V gene: TRBV9
D gene: NA
J gene: TRBJ2-1
CDR3 protein: ASNALQGVRNEQF

V gene: TRBV7-9
D gene: NA
J gene: TRBJ1-5
CDR3 protein: ASSPSDGQPQH

V gene: TRBV7-6
D gene: NA
J gene: NA
CDR3 protein: ASSPPGWAYEQY

V gene: TRBV29-1
D gene: NA
J gene: TRBJ1-1
CDR3 protein: SVQGDSLKNTEAF

V gene: TRBV13
D gene: NA
J gene: TRBJ1-3
CDR3 protein: ASSRRGYAGNTIY

V gene: TRBV28
D gene: NA
J gene: TRBJ2-2
CDR3 protein: ANPFRGSNTGELF

V gene: TRBV12-5
D gene: NA
J gene: TRBJ2-3
CDR3 protein: ASGFGGIPDTQY

V gene: TRBV15
D gene: NA
J gene: NA
CDR3 protein: ATSRDLGSGEQY

V gene: TRBV29-1
D gene: NA
J gene: TRBJ1-1
CDR3 protein: SGHLTEAF

V gene: TRBV20-1
D gene: TRBD1
J gene: NA
CDR3 protein: SANPRDRQYEQY

V gene: TRBV6-2/TRBV6-3
D gene: TRBD2
J gene: TRBJ2-3
CDR3 protein: ASSYRPSGSTDTQY

V gene: TRBV7-2
D gene: TRBD1
J gene: TRBJ2-7
CDR3 protein: ASSSSRTGDYEQY

V gene: TRBV7-8
D gene: TRBD2
J gene: TRBJ2-3
CDR3 protein: ASSLTGLTDTQY

V gene: TRBV20-1
D gene: TRBD2
J gene: TRBJ2-5
CDR3 protein: SARASGLELY

V gene: TRBV5-1
D gene: TRBD1
J gene: TRBJ2-1
CDR3 protein: ASSPGTVTYNEQF

V gene: TRBV28
D gene: NA
J gene: TRBJ1-4
CDR3 protein: ASSPGYRDEKLF

V gene: TRBV6-2/TRBV6-3
D gene: NA
J gene: TRBJ1-1
CDR3 protein: ASRQDRPEAF

V gene: TRBV7-7
D gene: NA
J gene: TRBJ2-3
CDR3 protein: ASSRGLRTDMQY